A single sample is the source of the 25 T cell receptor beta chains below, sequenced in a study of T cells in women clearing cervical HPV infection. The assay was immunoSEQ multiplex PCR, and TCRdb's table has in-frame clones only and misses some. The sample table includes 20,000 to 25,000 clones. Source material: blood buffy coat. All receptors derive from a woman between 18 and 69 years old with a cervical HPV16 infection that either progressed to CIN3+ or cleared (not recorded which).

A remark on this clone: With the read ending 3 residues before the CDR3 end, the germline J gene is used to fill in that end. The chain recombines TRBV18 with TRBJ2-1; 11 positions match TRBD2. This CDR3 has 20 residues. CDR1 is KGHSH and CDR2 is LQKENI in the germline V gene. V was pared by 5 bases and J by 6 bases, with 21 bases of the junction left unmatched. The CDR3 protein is CASSYYVAGGPLSWGNEQFF. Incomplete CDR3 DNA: TGTGCCAGCTCATACTATGTAGCGGGGGGGCCGCTATCCTGGGGCAATGAG.

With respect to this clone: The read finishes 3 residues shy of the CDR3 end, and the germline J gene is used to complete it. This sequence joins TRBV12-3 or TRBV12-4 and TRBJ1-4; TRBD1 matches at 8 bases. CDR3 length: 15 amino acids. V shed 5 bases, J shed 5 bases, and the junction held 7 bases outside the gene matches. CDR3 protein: CASSPQGAGNEKLFF. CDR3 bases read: TGTGCCAGCAGTCCGCAGGGGGCAGGAAATGAAAAA.

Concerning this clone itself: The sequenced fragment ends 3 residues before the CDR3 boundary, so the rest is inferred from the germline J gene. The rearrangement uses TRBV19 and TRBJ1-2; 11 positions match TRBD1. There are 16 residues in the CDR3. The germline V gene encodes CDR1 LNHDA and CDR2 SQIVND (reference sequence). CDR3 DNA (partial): TGTGCCAGTAGTACTGGACAGGGGGCGGGCTCCTACGAC. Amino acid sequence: CASSTGQGAGSYD. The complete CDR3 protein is CASSTGQGAGSYDYTF.

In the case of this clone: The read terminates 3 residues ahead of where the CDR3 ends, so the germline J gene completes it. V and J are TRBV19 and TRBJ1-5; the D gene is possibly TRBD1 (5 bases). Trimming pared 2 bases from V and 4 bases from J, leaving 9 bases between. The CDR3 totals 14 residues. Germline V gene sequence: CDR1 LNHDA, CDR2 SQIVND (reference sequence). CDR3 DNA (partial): TGTGCCAGTAGTATACAGGGTCCAAATCAGCCC. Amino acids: CASSIQGPNQP. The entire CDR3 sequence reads CASSIQGPNQPQHF.

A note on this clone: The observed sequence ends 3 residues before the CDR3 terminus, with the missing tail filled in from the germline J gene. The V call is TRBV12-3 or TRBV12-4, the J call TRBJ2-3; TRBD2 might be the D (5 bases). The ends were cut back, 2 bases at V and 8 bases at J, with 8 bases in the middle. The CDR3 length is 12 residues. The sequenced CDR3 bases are TGTGCCAGCAGTTTAACTAGAGTTACG. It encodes CASSLTRVT. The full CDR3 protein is CASSLTRVTQYF.

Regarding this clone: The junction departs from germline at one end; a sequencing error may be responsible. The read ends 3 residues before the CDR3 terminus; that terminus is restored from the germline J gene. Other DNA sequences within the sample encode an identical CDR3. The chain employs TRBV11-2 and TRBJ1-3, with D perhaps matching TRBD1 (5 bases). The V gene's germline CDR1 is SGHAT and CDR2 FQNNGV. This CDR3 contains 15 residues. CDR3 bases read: TGTGCCAGCAGCTTAGGTCAGGGAGCTGGAAACACA. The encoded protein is CASSLGQGAGNT. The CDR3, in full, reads CASSLGQGAGNTIYF.

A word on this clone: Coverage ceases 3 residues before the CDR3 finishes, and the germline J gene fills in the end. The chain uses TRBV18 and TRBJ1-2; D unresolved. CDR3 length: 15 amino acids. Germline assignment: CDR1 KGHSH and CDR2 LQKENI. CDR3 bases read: TGTGCCAGCTCACCACCGTCTAGCGGGAGTGATACC. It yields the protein CASSPPSSGSDT. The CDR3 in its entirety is CASSPPSSGSDTYTF.

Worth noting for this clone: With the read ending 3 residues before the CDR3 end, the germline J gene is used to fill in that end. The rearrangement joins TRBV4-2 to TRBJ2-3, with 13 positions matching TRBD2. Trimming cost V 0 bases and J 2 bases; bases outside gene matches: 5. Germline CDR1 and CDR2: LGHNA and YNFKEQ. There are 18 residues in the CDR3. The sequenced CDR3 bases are TGTGCCAGCAGCCAAGATGGGGGACTAGCGGGGTACACAGATACG. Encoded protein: CASSQDGGLAGYTDT. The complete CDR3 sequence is CASSQDGGLAGYTDTQYF.

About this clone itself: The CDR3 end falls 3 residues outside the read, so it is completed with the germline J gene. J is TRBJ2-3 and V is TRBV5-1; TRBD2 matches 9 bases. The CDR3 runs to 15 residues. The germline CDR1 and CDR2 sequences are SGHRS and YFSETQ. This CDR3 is CASSRPSGTEETQYF. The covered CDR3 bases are TGCGCCAGCAGCAGGCCTAGCGGGACGGAAGAGACG.

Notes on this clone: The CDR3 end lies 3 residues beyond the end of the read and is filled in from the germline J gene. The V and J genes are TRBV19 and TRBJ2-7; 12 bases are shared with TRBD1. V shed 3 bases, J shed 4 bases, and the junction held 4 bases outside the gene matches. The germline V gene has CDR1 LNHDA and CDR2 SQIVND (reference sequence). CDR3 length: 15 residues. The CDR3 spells CASSMGQGAGYEQYF. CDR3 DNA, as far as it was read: TGTGCCAGTAGTATGGGACAGGGGGCGGGGTACGAG.

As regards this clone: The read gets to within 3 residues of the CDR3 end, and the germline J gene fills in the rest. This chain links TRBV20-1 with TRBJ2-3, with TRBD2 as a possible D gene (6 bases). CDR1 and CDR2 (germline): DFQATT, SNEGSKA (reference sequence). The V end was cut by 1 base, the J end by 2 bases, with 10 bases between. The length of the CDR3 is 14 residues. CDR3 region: CSARGTKATDTQYF. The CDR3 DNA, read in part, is TGCAGTGCTAGAGGGACTAAGGCCACAGATACG.

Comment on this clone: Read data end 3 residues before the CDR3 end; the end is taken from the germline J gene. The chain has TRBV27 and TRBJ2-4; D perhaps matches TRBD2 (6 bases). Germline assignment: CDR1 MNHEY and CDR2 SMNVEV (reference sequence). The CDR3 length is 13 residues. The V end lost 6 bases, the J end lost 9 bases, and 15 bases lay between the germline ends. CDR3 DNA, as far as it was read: TGTGCCAGCAGAGGGACTGGGGCAAGCATT. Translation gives CASRGTGASI. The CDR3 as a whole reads CASRGTGASIQYF.

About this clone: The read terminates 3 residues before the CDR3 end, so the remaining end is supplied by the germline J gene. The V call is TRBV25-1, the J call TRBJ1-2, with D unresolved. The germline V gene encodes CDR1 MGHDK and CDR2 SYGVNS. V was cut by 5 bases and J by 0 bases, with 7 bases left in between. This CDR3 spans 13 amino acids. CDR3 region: CASSPGSNYGYTF. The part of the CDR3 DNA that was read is TGTGCCAGCAGTCCCGGTTCTAACTATGGC.

Partial CDR3 DNA: TGCAGTGCTCCCCCCGGCGGTCGCCTAAAAGAGACC. Protein: CSAPPGGRLKET. The CDR3 in full is CSAPPGGRLKETQYF. The chain uses TRBV20-1 and TRBJ2-5, with D uncertain. From the germline J gene comes the end of the CDR3, since the read stops 3 residues before it. Germline loops: CDR1 DFQATT, CDR2 SNEGSKA (reference sequence). CDR3 size: 15 residues. V lost 5 bases and J 3 bases, leaving 19 bases between the germline ends.

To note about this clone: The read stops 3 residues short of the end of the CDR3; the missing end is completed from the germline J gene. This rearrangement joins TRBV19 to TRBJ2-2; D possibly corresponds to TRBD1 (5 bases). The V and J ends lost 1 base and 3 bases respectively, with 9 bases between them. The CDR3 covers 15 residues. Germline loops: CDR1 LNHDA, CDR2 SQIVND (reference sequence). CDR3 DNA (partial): TGTGCCAGTAGTATAGGACAGACATACACCGGGGAG. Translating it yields CASSIGQTYTGE. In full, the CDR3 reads CASSIGQTYTGELFF.

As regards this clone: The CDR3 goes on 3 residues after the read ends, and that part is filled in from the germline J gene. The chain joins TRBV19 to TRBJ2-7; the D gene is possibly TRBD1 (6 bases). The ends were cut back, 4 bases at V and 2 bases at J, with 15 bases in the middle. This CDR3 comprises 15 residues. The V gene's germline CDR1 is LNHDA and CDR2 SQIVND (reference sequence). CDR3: CASSSLRDTPYEQYF. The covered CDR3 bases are TGTGCCAGTAGTAGTCTTAGGGACACGCCCTACGAG.

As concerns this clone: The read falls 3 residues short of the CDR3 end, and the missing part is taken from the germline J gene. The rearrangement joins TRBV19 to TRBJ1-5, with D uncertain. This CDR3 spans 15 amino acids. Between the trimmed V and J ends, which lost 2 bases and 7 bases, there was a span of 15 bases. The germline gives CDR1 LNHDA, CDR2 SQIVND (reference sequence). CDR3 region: CASSIRAPASQPQHF. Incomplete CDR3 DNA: TGTGCCAGTAGTATAAGGGCGCCCGCCAGCCAGCCC.

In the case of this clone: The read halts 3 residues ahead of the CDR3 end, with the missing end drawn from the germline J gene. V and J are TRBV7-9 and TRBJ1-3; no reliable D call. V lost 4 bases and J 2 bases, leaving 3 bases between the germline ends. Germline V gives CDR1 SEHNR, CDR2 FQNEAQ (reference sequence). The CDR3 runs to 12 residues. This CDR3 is CASSSTGNTIYF. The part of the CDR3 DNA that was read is TGTGCCAGCAGCTCCACTGGAAACACC.

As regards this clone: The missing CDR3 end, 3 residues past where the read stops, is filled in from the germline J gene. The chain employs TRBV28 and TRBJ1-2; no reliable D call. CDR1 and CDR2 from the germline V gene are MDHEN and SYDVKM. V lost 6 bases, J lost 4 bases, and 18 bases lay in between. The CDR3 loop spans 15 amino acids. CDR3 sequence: CASSAAPDTPYGYTF. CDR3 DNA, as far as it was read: TGTGCCAGCAGCGCAGCCCCTGACACTCCCTATGGC.

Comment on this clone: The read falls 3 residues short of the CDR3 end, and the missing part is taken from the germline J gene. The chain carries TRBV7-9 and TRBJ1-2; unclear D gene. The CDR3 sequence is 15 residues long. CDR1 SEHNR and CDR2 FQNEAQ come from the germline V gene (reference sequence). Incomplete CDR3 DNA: TGTGCCAGCAGCCCGCTACTAGCATTCACAGATACC. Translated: CASSPLLAFTDT. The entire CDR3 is CASSPLLAFTDTYTF.

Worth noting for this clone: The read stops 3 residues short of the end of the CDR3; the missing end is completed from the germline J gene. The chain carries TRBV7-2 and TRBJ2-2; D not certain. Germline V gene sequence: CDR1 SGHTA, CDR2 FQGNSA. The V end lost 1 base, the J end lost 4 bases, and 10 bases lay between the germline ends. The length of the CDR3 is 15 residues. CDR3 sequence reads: CASSLGVGITGELFF. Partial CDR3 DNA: TGTGCCAGCAGCTTAGGTGTGGGCATCACCGGGGAG.

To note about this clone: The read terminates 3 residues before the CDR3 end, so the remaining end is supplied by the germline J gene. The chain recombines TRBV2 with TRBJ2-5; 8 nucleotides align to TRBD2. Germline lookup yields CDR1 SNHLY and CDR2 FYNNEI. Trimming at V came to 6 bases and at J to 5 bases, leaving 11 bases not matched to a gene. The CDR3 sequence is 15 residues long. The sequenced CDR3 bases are TGTGCCAGCAGAGGGGGTAGCGGGGTGGCGGAGACC. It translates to CASRGGSGVAET. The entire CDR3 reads CASRGGSGVAETQYF.

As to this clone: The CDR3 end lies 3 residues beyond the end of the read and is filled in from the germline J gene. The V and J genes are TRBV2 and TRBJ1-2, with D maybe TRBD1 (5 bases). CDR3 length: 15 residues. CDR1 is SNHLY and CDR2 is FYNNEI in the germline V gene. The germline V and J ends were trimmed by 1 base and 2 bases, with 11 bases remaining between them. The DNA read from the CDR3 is TGTGCCAGCAGTGAAGATAGGGGTCCCAACTATGGC. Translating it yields CASSEDRGPNYG. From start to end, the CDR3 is CASSEDRGPNYGYTF. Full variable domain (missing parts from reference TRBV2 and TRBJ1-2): EPEVTQTPSHQVTQMGQEVILRCVPISNHLYFYWYRQILGQKVEFLVSFYNNEISEKSEIFDDQFSVERPDGSNFTLKIRSTKLEDSAMYFCASSEDRGPNYGYTFGSGTRLTVV.

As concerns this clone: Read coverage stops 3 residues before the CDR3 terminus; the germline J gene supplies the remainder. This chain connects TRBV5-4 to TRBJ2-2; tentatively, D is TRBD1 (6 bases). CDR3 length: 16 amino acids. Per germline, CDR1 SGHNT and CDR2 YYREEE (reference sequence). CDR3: CASSLRQGIRNSPLFF. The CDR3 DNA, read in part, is TGTGCCAGCAGCTTAAGGCAGGGGATTCGTAATTCACCG.

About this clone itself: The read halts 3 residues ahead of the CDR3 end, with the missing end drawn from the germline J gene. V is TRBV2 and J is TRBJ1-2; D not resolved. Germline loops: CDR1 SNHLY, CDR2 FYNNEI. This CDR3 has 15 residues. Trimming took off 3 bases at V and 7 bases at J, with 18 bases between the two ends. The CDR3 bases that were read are TGTGCCAGCAGTGATGGGCTTTCGCACGCGGGTGGC. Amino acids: CASSDGLSHAGG. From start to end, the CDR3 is CASSDGLSHAGGYTF. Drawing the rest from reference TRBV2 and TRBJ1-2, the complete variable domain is EPEVTQTPSHQVTQMGQEVILRCVPISNHLYFYWYRQILGQKVEFLVSFYNNEISEKSEIFDDQFSVERPDGSNFTLKIRSTKLEDSAMYFCASSDGLSHAGGYTFGSGTRLTVV.